The clone carrying this TCR beta chain has a handful of counts. Regarding time point: patch test 3, about 24 weeks after DPC sensitization. Treatment defined: therapeutic diphenylcyclopropenone sensitization with weekly scalp DPC. The source of the sample is a study of human T cells and chemical hapten exposure. For the study at large: 2% DPC was applied to around 2 cm by around 2 cm of upper inner arm skin for sensitization.

The CDR3 has 14 residues. Trimming removed 1 base from V and 4 bases from J; junction bases left unmatched: 2. CDR1 is SGHTA and CDR2 is FQGNSA in the germline V gene. The library tagged each cDNA molecule with unique molecular identifiers. Via MiXCR, TCRdb re-called the RACE reads, giving one row per CDR3 protein. The top ten hold about 2.5% of the sample, which has roughly 64,000 distinct CDR3 sequences, 9.5% to 12% seen once. V and J are TRBV7-2 and TRBJ2-3, with 7 bases fitting TRBD2. This clonotype was obtained from a woman aged 25 to 39 with alopecia areata. Some clones in this sample may be carry-over from other donors' samples. Sequences were derived from whole blood, sampled in connection with sensitization to the hapten diphenylcyclopropenone (DPC). CDR3 region: CASSLDLAADTQYF. The CDR3 nucleotides are TGTGCCAGCAGCTTAGACCTAGCGGCAGATACGCAGTATTTT.